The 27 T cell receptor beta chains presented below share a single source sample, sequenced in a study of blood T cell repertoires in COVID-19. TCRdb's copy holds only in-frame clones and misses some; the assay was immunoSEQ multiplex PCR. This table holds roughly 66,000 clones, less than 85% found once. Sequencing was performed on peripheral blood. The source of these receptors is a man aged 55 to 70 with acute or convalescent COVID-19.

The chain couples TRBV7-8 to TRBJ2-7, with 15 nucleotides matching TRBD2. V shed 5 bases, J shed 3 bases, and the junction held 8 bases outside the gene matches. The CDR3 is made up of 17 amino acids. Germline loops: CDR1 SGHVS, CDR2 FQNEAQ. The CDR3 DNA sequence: TGTGCCAGCAGCCGAGGGACTAGCGGGGGGACACTCTACGAGCAGTACTTC. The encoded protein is CASSRGTSGGTLYEQYF.

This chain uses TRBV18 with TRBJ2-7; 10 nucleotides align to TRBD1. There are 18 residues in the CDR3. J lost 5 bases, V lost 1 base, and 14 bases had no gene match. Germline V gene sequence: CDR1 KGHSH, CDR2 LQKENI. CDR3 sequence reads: CASSPRENRDRGVNEQYF. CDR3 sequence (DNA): TGTGCCAGCTCACCACGAGAAAACCGGGACAGGGGTGTAAACGAGCAGTACTTC.

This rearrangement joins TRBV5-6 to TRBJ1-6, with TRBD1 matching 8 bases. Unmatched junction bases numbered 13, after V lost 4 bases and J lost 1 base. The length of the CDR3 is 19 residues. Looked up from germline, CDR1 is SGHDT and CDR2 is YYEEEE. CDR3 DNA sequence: TGTGCCAGCAGCCTATCAGGGGGCGCGGGTAGATCCTATAATTCACCCCTCCACTTT. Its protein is CASSLSGGAGRSYNSPLHF.

The CDR3 coding sequence is TGTGCCAGCAGGAGAACAGGGGGATGGAATCAGCCCCAGCATTTT. This translates into CASRRTGGWNQPQHF. The rearrangement joins TRBV6-5 to TRBJ1-5; 8 bases are a match to TRBD1. Trimming took 6 bases from V and 4 from J; bases not matched to a gene: 8. CDR3 length equals 15 residues. In germline, CDR1 is MNHEY, CDR2 SVGAGI.

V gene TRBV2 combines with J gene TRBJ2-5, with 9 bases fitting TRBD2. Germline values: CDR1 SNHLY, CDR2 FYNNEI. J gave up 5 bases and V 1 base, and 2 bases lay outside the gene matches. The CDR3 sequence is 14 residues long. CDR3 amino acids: CASSEGLAGETQYF. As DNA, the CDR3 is TGTGCCAGCAGTGAAGGGCTAGCGGGGGAGACCCAGTACTTC. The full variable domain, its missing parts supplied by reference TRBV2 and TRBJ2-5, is EPEVTQTPSHQVTQMGQEVILRCVPISNHLYFYWYRQILGQKVEFLVSFYNNEISEKSEIFDDQFSVERPDGSNFTLKIRSTKLEDSAMYFCASSEGLAGETQYFGPGTRLLVL.

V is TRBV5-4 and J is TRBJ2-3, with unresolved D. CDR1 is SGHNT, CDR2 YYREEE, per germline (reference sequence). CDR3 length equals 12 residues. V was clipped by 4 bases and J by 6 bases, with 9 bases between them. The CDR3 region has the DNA TGTGCCAGCAGCCTCTCCCTCGATACGCAGTATTTT. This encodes CASSLSLDTQYF.

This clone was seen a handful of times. The CDR3 region is CASSKDRGLIYEQYF. The CDR3 nucleotides read TGTGCCAGCAGCAAGGACAGGGGGCTTATCTACGAGCAGTACTTC. The chain recombines TRBV7-9 with TRBJ2-7; 11 bases match TRBD1. The CDR3 spans 15 residues. Germline trimming cut 5 bases from V and 3 bases from J; bases unmatched to any gene: 6. Germline V CDR1 and CDR2: SEHNR, FQNEAQ (reference sequence).

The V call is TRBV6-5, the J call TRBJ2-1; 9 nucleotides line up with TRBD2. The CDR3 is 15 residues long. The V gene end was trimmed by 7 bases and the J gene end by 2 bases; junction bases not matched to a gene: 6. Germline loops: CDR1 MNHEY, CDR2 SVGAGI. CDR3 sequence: CASINSGGAYNEQFF. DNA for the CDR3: TGTGCCAGCATTAATAGCGGGGGAGCCTACAATGAGCAGTTCTTC.

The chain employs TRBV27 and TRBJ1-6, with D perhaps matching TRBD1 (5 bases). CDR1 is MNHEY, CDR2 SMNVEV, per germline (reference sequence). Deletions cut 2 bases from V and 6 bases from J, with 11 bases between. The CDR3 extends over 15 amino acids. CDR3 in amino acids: CASSLKVQGNSPLHF. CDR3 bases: TGTGCCAGCAGTTTAAAGGTCCAGGGTAATTCACCCCTCCACTTT.

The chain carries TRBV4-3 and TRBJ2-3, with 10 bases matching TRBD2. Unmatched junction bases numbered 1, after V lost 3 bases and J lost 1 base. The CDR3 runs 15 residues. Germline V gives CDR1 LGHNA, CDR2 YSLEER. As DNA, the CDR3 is TGCGCCAGCAGCCATACTAGCGGGGGCACAGATACGCAGTATTTT. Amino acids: CASSHTSGGTDTQYF.

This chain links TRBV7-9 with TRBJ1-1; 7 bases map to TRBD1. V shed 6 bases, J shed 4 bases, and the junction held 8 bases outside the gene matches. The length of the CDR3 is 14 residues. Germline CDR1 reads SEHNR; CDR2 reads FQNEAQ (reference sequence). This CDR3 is CASSSPRGVTEAFF. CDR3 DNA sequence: TGTGCCAGCAGTTCCCCCAGGGGGGTCACTGAAGCTTTCTTT.

The CDR3 here is CASRELAGQTTDTQYF. CDR3 nucleotides: TGTGCCAGCAGAGAACTAGCGGGCCAAACCACAGATACGCAGTATTTT. The chain recombines TRBV2 with TRBJ2-3; 9 nucleotides match TRBD2. V dropped 6 bases and J dropped 2; count of bases not matched to a gene: 9. The CDR3 loop spans 16 amino acids. CDR1 SNHLY and CDR2 FYNNEI come from the germline V gene.

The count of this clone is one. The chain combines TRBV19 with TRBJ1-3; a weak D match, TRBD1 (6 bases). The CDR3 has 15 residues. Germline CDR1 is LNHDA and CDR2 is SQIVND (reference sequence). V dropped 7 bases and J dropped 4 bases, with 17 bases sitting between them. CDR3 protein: CASKDHREGGNTIYF. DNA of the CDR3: TGTGCCAGTAAAGACCACAGGGAGGGAGGAAACACCATATATTTT.

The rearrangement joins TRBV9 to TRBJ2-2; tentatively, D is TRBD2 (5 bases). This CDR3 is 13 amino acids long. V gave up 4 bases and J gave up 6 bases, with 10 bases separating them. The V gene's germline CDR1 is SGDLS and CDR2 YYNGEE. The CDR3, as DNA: TGTGCCAGCAGCACCCAGAGGGCCGGGGAGCTGTTTTTT. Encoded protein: CASSTQRAGELFF.

The CDR3, as DNA: TGTGCCACCAGTGACCCTGGGACTAGCGGGTCTAGGGATGAGCAGTTCTTC. Translating gives CATSDPGTSGSRDEQFF. The rearrangement links TRBV24-1 to TRBJ2-1; 12 bases match TRBD2. The germline CDR1 and CDR2 sequences are KGHDR and SFDVKD. This CDR3 has 17 residues. Unmatched junction bases numbered 11, after V lost 4 bases and J lost 8 bases.

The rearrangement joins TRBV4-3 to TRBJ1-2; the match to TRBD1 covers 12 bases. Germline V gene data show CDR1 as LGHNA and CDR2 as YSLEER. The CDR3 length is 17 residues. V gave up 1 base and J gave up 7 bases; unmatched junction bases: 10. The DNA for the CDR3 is TGCGCCAGCAGCCAAGTTATGGGGACAGGGGGCGCGATTGGCTACACCTTC. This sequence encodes CASSQVMGTGGAIGYTF.

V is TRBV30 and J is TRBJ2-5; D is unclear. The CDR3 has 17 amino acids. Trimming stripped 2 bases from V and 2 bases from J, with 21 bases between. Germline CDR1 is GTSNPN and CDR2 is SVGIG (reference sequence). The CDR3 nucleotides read TGTGCCTGGAGTCGTAATCCCAGAGGCTCTTTTCAAGAGACCCAGTACTTC. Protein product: CAWSRNPRGSFQETQYF.

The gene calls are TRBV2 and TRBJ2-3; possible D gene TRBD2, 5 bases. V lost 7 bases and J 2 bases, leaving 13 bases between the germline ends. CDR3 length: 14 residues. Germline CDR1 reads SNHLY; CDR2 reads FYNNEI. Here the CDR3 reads CASKPEGYTDTQYF. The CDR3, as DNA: TGTGCCAGCAAACCTGAGGGATACACAGATACGCAGTATTTT.

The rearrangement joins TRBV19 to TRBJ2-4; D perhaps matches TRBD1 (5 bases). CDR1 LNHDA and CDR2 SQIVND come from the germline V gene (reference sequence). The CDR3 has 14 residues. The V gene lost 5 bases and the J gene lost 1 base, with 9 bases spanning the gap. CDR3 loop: CASSWGRAKNIQYF. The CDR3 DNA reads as TGTGCCAGTAGTTGGGGCAGGGCCAAAAACATTCAGTACTTC.

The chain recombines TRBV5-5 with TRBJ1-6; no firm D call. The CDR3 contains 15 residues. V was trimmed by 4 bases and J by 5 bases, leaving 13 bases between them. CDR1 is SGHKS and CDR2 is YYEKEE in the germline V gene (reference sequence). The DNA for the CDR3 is TGTGCCAGCAGCCCCGCGGGTTTTGATAATTCACCCCTCCACTTT. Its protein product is CASSPAGFDNSPLHF. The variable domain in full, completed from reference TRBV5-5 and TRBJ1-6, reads DAGVTQSPTHLIKTRGQQVTLRCSPISGHKSVSWYQQVLGQGPQFIFQYYEKEERGRGNFPDRFSARQFPNYSSELNVNALLLGDSALYLCASSPAGFDNSPLHFGNGTRLTVT.

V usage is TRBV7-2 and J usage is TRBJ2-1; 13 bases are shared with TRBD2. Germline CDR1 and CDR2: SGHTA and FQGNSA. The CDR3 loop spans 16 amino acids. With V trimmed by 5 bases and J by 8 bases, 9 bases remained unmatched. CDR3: CASSPLTSGGAYEQFF. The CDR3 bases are TGTGCCAGCAGCCCCCTCACTAGCGGGGGGGCGTATGAGCAGTTCTTC.

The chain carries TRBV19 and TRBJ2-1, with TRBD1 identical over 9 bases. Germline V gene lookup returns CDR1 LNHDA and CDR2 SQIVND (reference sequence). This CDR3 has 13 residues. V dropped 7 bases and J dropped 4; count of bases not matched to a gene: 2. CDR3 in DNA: TGTGCCAGTAAGGGACAGGGTTACAATGAGCAGTTCTTC. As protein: CASKGQGYNEQFF.

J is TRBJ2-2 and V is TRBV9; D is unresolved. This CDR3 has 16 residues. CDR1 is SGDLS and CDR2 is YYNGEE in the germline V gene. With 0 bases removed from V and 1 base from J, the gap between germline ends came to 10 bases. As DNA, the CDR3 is TGTGCCAGCAGCGTAGATAACACCTTGAACACCGGGGAGCTGTTTTTT. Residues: CASSVDNTLNTGELFF.

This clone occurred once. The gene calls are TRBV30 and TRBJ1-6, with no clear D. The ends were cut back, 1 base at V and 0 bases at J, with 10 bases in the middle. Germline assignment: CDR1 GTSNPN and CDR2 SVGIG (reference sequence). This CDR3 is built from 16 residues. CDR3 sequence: CAWSAAASSYNSPLHF. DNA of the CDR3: TGTGCCTGGAGTGCGGCGGCGAGCTCCTATAATTCACCCCTCCACTTT.

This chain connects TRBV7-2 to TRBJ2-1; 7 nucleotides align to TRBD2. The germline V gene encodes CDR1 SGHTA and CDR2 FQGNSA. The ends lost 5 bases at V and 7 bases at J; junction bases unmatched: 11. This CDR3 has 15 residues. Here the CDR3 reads CASSTTPWGGNEQFF. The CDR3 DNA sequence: TGTGCCAGCAGCACCACCCCTTGGGGGGGGAATGAGCAGTTCTTC.

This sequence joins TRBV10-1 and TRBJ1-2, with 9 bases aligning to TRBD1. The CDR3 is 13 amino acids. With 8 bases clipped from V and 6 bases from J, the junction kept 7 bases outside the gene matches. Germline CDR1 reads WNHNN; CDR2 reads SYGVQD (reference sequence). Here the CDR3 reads CASPRDRVDGYTF. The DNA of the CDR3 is TGCGCCAGCCCCCGGGACAGGGTTGATGGCTACACCTTC.

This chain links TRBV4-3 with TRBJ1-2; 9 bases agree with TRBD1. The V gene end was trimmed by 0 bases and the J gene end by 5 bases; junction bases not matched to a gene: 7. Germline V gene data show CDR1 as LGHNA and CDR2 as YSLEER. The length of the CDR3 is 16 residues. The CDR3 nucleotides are TGCGCCAGCAGCCAAGATGGGTTGGACAGGGGTTATGGCTACACCTTC. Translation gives CASSQDGLDRGYGYTF.